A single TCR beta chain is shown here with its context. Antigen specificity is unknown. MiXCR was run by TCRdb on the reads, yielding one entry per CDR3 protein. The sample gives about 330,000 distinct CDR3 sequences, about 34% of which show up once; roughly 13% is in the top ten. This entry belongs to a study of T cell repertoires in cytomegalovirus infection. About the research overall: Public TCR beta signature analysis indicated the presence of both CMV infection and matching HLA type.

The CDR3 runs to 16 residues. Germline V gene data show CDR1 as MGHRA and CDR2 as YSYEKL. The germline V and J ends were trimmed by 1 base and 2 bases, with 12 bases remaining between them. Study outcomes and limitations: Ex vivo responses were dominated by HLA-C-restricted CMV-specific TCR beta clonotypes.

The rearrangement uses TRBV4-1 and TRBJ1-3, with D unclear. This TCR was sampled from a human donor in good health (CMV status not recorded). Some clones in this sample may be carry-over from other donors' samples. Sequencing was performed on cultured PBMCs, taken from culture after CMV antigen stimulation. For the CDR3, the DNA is TGCGCCAGCAGCCAAGTACAGCTTCAAACTGGAAACACCATATATTTT. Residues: CASSQVQLQTGNTIYF.